Below are 2 T cell receptor beta chains sequenced from a single sample in a study of naive and memory T cell subsets. An equimolar mix of two oligonucleotides served as the beta constant-region primer for TRBC1 and TRBC2. TCRdb reprocessed the UMI-ligation and nested PCR reads via MiXCR and lists one record per CDR3 protein. The profile covers approximately 89,000 distinct CDR3 sequences, with 7% to 8% appearing a single time and 1.6% taken by the ten largest. The sample comprised central memory CD4+ T cells from blood. The receptors were gathered from a human donor in good health.

In this sample, this clonotype turned up many times. This sequence joins TRBV11-2 and TRBJ1-6; weak D call: TRBD1 (6 bases). Trimming cost V 5 bases and J 10 bases, with 21 bases left between them. Per germline, CDR1 SGHAT and CDR2 FQNNGV. The CDR3 is 16 residues long. The CDR3 DNA reads as TGTGCCAGCAGCCTCGCGTCGGGGGGCTCAGGATCACCCCTCCACTTT. It yields the protein CASSLASGGSGSPLHF. The full variable domain, completed using reference TRBV11-2 and TRBJ1-6, is EAGVAQSPRYKIIEKRQSVAFWCNPISGHATLYWYQQILGQGPKLLIQFQNNGVVDDSQLPKDRFSAERLKGVDSTLKIQPAKLEDSAVYLCASSLASGGSGSPLHFGNGTRLTVT.

The genes are TRBV9 and TRBJ2-1; 7 bases are a match to TRBD2. J lost 3 bases, V lost 0 bases, and 6 bases had no gene match. Germline V gives CDR1 SGDLS, CDR2 YYNGEE. This CDR3 is built from 16 residues. CDR3: CASSVDARGYYNEQFF. In DNA form, the CDR3 reads TGTGCCAGCAGCGTAGATGCGCGGGGGTACTACAATGAGCAGTTCTTC. Full variable domain (outside the CDR3, taken from reference TRBV9 and TRBJ2-1): DSGVTQTPKHLITATGQRVTLRCSPRSGDLSVYWYQQSLDQGLQFLIQYYNGEERAKGNILERFSAQQFPDLHSELNLSSLELGDSALYFCASSVDARGYYNEQFFGPGTRLTVL.